Sequencing of this T cell receptor beta chain was carried out in a study of T cells after posttransplantation cyclophosphamide. This clone was seen more than once but under ten times. The assay was immunoSEQ multiplex PCR, and TCRdb's table has in-frame clones only and misses some. Among approximately 30,000 clones listed, 86% were seen once. From germline, CDR1 is WSHSY and CDR2 SAAADI. The CDR3 covers 12 residues. J lost 5 bases, V lost 7 bases, and 1 base had no gene match. This rearrangement joins TRBV10-2 to TRBJ1-4; TRBD1 matches at 7 bases. The source material was PBMCs. This sequence originates from a man aged 45-60 years. The CDR3 coding sequence is TGCGCCAGCATGGGACAGAATGAAAAACTGTTTTTT. Amino acid sequence: CASMGQNEKLFF.